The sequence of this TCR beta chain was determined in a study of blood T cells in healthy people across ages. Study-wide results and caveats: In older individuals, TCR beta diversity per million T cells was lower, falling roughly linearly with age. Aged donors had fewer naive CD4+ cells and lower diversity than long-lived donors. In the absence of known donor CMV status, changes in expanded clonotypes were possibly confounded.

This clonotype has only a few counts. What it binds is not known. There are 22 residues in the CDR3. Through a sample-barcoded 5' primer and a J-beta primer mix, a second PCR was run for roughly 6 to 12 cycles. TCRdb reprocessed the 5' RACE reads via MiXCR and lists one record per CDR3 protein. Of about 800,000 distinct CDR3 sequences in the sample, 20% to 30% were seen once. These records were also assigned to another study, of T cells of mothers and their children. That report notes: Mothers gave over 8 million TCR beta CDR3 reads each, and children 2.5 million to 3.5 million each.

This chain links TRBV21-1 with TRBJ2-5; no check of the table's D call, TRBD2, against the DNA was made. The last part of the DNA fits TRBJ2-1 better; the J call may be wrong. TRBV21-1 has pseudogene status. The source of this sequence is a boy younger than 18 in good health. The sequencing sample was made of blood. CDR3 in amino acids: CASRVNRRPGNSGRATYNEQFF. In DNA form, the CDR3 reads TGTGCCAGCAGGGTTAATAGGAGGCCAGGGAATAGCGGGAGGGCCACCTACAATGAGCAGTTCTTC.